The TCR beta chain described here comes from a study of monozygotic twins with inflammatory bowel disease. Reprocessing the 5' RACE reads, TCRdb reports a single entry for every CDR3 protein and omits DNA. This repertoire comprises around 97,000 distinct CDR3 sequences; its ten largest clones make up 1.9%. Germline-derived CDR1 and CDR2 are MNHEY and SMNVEV (reference sequence). The CDR3 length is 13 residues. Sequenced sample: blood. The source of this sequence is a human donor with ulcerative colitis or Crohn's disease, or a healthy co-twin of an affected twin (not recorded which). The chain carries TRBV27 and TRBJ2-2. The CDR3 spells CASSPPNTGELFF.